The entry that follows covers one TCR beta chain sequence. Its antigen is undetermined. Tumor samples were obtained before definitive surgery or chemotherapy. The table came from immunoSEQ multiplex PCR; TCRdb's copy has only in-frame clones and leaves some out. The sample shows roughly 3,100 clones, around four fifths of them seen only once. The sample belongs to a study of high-grade serous ovarian cancer treatment subgroups. At the level of the study: Samples averaged approximately 15,000 reads and 7,000 or so unique TCR beta rearrangements. General study findings and limits: These tumor repertoires lack spatial information from bulk sequencing. Same-patient tumor repertoires overlapped at about 0.1 to 0.8; different patients barely overlapped. TCR relatedness rose with neoantigen level and trended with mutation load.

The CDR3 totals 14 residues. Germline lookup yields CDR1 ENHRY and CDR2 SYGVKD. V was clipped by 1 base and J by 1 base, with 6 bases between them. This receptor was obtained from a human donor with high-grade serous ovarian cancer. The chain combines TRBV10-3 with TRBJ2-3; D is unclear. Material: tumor tissue. In nucleotides, the CDR3 is TGTGCCATCAGTGAGTTAGATGGCACAGATACGCAGTATTTT. It specifies CAISELDGTDTQYF.